This section outlines one T cell receptor beta chain sequence together with its context. What it recognizes is unknown. This record comes from a study of cytomegalovirus exposure and HLA in healthy donors. Study-level results: Later analysis suggested most CMV-associated TCR beta chains were HLA-restricted.

The primer mix had 60 Vbeta and 13 Jbeta primers. Assay: immunoSEQ multiplex PCR; the TCRdb copy retains only in-frame clones and omits some. The sample records fewer than 200,000 clones, approximately 75% being singletons. The germline V and J ends were trimmed by 5 bases and 4 bases, with 11 bases remaining between them. From germline, CDR1 is MDHEN and CDR2 SYDVKM. The CDR3 has 13 amino acids. The sequenced sample was PBMCs. V and J are TRBV28 and TRBJ1-2; D unclear. This TCR was sampled from a woman between 18 and 30 years old in good health and CMV-seronegative. CDR3 protein: CASSLTSGYGYTF. CDR3 nucleotide sequence: TGTGCCAGCAGTCTTACCTCGGGCTATGGCTACACCTTC.